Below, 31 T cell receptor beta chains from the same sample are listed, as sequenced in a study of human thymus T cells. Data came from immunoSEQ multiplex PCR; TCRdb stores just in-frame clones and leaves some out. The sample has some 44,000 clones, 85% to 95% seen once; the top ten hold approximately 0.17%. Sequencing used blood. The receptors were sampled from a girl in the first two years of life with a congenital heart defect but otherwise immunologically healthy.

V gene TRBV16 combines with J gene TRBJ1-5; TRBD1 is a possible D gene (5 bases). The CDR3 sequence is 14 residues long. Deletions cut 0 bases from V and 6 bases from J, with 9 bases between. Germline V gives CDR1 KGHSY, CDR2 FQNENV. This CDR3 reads CASSQSRGGQPQHF. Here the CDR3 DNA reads TGTGCCAGCAGCCAATCCCGGGGGGGTCAGCCCCAGCATTTT.

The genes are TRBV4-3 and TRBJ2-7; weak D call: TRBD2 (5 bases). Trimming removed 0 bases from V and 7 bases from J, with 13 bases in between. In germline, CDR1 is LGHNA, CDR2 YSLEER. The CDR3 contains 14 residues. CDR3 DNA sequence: TGCGCCAGCAGCCAAGATCGGGATACGGGGGAGCAGTACTTC. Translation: CASSQDRDTGEQYF.

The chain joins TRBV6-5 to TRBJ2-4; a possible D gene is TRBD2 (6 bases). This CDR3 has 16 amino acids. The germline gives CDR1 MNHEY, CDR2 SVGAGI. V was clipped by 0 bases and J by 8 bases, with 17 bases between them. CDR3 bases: TGTGCCAGCAGTTACTCGATGGCGGGGTGGGGGGACATTCAGTACTTC. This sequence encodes CASSYSMAGWGDIQYF.

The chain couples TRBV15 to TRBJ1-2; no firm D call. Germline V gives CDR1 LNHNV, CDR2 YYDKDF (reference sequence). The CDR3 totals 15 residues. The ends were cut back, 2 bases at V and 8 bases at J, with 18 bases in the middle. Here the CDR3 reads CATSRPPGLLGGYTF. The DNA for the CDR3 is TGTGCCACCAGCAGACCACCCGGACTCCTTGGCGGCTACACCTTC. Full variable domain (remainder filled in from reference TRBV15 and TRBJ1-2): DAMVIQNPRYQVTQFGKPVTLSCSQTLNHNVMYWYQQKSSQAPKLLFHYYDKDFNNEADTPDNFQSRRPNTSFCFLDIRSPGLGDTAMYLCATSRPPGLLGGYTFGSGTRLTVV.

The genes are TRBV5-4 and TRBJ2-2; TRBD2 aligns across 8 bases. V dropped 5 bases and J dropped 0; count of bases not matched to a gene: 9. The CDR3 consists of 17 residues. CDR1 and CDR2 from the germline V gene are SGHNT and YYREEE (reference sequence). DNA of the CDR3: TGTGCCAGCAGTCCGGCGGGCGGGAGGCCGAACACCGGGGAGCTGTTTTTT. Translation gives CASSPAGGRPNTGELFF.

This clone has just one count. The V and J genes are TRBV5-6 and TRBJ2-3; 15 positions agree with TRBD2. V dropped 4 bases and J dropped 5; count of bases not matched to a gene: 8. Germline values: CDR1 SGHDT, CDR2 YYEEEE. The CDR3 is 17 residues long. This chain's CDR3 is CASSPGLAGGYQDTQYF. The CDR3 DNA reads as TGTGCCAGCAGCCCCGGACTAGCGGGAGGGTATCAAGATACGCAGTATTTT.

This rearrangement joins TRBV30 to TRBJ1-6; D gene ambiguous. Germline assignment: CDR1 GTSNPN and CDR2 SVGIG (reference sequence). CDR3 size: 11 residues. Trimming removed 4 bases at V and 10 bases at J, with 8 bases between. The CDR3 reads CAWNLASPLHF. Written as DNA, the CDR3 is TGTGCCTGGAATCTCGCCTCACCCCTCCACTTT.

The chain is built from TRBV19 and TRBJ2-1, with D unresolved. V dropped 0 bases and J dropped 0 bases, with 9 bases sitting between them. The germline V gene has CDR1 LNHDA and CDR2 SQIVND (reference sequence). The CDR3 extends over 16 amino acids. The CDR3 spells CASSIDPDPSYNEQFF. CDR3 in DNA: TGTGCCAGTAGTATAGATCCGGACCCCTCCTACAATGAGCAGTTCTTC. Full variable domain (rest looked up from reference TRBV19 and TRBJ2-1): DGGITQSPKYLFRKEGQNVTLSCEQNLNHDAMYWYRQDPGQGLRLIYYSQIVNDFQKGDIAEGYSVSREKKESFPLTVTSAQKNPTAFYLCASSIDPDPSYNEQFFGPGTRLTVL.

The CDR3 protein is CASSLAGGPSRGEQFF. The CDR3 region has the DNA TGTGCCAGCAGCTTAGCGGGAGGGCCTAGTAGGGGTGAGCAGTTCTTC. V is TRBV27 and J is TRBJ2-1, with 11 bases fitting TRBD2. CDR1 and CDR2 from the germline V gene are MNHEY and SMNVEV (reference sequence). The CDR3 is made up of 16 amino acids. V shed 6 bases, J shed 9 bases, and the junction held 13 bases outside the gene matches.

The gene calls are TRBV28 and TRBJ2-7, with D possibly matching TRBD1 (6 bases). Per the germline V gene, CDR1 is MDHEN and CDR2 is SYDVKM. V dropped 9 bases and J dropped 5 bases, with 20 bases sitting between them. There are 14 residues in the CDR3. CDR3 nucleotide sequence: TGTGCCAGGGGCCCCGCCAGGGGTGGAAACGAGCAGTACTTC. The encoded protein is CARGPARGGNEQYF.

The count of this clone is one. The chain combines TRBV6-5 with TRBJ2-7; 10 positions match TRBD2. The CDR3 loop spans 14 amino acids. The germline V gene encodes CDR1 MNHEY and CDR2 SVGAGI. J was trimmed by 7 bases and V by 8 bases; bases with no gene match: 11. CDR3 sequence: CASWTPSGGGEQYF. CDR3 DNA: TGTGCCAGCTGGACCCCTAGCGGGGGTGGGGAGCAGTACTTC.

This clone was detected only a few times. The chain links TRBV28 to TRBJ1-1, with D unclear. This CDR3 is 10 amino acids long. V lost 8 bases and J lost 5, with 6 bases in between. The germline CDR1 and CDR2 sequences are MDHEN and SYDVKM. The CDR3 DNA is TGTGCCAGCGGGTTTACTGAAGCTTTCTTT. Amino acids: CASGFTEAFF. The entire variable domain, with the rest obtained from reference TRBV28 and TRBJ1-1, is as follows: DVKVTQSSRYLVKRTGEKVFLECVQDMDHENMFWYRQDPGLGLRLIYFSYDVKMKEKGDIPEGYSVSREKKERFSLILESASTNQTSMYLCASGFTEAFFGQGTRLTVV.

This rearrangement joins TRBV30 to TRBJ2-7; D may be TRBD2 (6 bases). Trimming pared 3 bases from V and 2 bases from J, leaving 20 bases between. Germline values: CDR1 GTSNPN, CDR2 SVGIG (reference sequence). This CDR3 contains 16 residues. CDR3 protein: CAWRTGSSGAAYEQYF. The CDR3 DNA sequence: TGTGCCTGGAGAACCGGGAGCTCGGGTGCTGCCTACGAGCAGTACTTC.

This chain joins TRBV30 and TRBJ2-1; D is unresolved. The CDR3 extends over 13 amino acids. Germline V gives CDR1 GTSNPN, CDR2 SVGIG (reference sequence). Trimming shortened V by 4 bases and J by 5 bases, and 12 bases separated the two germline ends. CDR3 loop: CAWNSGANNEQFF. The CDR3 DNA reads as TGTGCCTGGAATTCGGGCGCGAACAATGAGCAGTTCTTC.

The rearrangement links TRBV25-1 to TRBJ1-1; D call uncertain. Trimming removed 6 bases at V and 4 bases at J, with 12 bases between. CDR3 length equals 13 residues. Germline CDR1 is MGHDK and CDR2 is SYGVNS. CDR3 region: CASRTLGGTEAFF. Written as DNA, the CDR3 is TGTGCCAGCAGGACCTTGGGAGGCACTGAAGCTTTCTTT.

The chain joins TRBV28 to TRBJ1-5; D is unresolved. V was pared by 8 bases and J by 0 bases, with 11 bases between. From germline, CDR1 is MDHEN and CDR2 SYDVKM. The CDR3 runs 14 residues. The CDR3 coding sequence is TGTGCCAGCGCCCAGGTTTATAGCAATCAGCCCCAGCATTTT. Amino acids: CASAQVYSNQPQHF.

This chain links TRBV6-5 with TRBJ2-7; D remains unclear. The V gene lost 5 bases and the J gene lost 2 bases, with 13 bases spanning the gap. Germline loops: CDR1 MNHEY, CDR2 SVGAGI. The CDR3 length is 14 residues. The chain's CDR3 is CASSAGVAAYEQYF. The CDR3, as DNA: TGTGCCAGCAGTGCCGGCGTTGCTGCCTACGAGCAGTACTTC.

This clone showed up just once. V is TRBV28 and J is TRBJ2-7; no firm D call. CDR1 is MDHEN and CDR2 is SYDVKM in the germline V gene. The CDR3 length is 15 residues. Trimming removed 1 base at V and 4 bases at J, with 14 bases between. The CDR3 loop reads CASSLYGSPLYEQYF. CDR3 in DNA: TGTGCCAGCAGTTTATACGGCAGCCCTCTATACGAGCAGTACTTC.

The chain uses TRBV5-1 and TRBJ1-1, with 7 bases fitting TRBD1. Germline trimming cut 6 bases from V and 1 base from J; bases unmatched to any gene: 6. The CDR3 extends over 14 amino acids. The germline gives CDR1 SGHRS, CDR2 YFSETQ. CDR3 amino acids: CASTRGLGNTEAFF. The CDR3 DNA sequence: TGCGCCAGCACCAGGGGGTTGGGGAACACTGAAGCTTTCTTT.

CDR3 sequence: CASSLTRAYSNQPQHF. The CDR3 nucleotides are TGTGCCAGCAGTTTAACCAGGGCGTATAGCAATCAGCCCCAGCATTTT. V usage is TRBV27 and J usage is TRBJ1-5, with D possibly being TRBD1 (5 bases). The V gene's germline CDR1 is MNHEY and CDR2 SMNVEV (reference sequence). Trimming shortened V by 2 bases and J by 0 bases, and 11 bases separated the two germline ends. The CDR3 contains 16 residues.

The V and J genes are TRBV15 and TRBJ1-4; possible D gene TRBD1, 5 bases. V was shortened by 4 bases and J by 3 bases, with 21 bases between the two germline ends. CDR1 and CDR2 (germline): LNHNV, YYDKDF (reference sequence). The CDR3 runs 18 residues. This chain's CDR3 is CATSKVAAVRGANEKLFF. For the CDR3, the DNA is TGTGCCACCAGCAAGGTAGCGGCGGTAAGGGGCGCTAATGAAAAACTGTTTTTT.

The DNA of the CDR3 is TGTGCCTCGGGGACGCGGACAGATACGCAGTATTTT. Translated, it gives CASGTRTDTQYF. V is TRBV6-5 and J is TRBJ2-3; either TRBD1 or TRBD2 may fit D (5 bases each). Trimming stripped 11 bases from V and 3 bases from J, with 12 bases between. Germline-derived CDR1 and CDR2 are MNHEY and SVGAGI. The CDR3 extends over 12 amino acids.

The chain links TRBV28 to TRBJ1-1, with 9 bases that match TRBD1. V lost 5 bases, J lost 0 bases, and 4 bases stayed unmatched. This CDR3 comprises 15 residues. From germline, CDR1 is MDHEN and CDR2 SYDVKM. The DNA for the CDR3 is TGTGCCAGCAGTACCGGGACAGGGCTGAACACTGAAGCTTTCTTT. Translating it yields CASSTGTGLNTEAFF.

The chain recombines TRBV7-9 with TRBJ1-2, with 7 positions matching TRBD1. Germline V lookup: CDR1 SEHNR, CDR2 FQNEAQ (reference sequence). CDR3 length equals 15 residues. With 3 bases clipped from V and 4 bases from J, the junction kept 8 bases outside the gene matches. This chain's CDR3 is CASSLGGQAIYGYTF. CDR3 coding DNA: TGTGCCAGCAGCTTGGGCGGACAGGCCATCTATGGCTACACCTTC.

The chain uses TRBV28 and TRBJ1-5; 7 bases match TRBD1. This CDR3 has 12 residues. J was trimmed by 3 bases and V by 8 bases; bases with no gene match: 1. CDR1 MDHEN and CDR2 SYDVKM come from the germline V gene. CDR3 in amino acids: CASQGVNQPQHF. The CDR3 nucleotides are TGTGCCAGCCAGGGGGTCAATCAGCCCCAGCATTTT.

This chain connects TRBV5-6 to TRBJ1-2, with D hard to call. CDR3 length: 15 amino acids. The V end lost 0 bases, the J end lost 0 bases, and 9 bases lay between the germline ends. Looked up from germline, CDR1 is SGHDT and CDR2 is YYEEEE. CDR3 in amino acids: CASSLVGDTNYGYTF. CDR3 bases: TGTGCCAGCAGCTTGGTTGGGGATACTAACTATGGCTACACCTTC.

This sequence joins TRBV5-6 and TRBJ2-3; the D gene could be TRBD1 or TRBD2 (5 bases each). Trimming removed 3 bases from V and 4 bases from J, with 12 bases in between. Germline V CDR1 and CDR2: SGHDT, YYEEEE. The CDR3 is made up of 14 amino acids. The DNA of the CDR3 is TGTGCCAGCAGCTGGGGGAGTGGGGCAGATACGCAGTATTTT. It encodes CASSWGSGADTQYF.

Written as DNA, the CDR3 is TGCGCCAGCAGCCCCAAATGGGGACTAGCGGGGACCGGGGAGCTGTTTTTT. Encoded protein: CASSPKWGLAGTGELFF. The chain links TRBV4-3 to TRBJ2-2, with TRBD2 matching 13 bases. Germline CDR1 reads LGHNA; CDR2 reads YSLEER. The CDR3 length is 17 residues. The V segment lost 4 bases and the J segment 5 bases; nucleotides outside the gene matches: 7.

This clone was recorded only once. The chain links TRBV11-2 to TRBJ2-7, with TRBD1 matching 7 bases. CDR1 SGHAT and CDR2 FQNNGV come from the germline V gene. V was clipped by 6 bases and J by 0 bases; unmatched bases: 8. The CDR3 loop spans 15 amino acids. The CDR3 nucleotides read TGTGCCAGCAGATCCCCCGGGACAGTCTCCTACGAGCAGTACTTC. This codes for CASRSPGTVSYEQYF.

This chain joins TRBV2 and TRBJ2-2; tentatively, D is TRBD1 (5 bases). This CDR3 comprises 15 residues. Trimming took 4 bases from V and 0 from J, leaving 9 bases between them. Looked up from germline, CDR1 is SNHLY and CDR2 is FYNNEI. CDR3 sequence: CASSGVRANTGELFF. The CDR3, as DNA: TGTGCCAGCAGTGGGGTCAGGGCGAACACCGGGGAGCTGTTTTTT.

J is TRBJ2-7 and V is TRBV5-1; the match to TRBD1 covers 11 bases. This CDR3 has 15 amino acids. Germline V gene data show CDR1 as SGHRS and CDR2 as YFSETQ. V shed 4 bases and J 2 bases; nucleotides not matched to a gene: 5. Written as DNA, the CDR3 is TGCGCCAGCAGCGACCCGGGACAGGGGGCCTACGAGCAGTACTTC. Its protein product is CASSDPGQGAYEQYF.